What follows are 25 T cell receptor beta chains derived from one specimen sequenced in a study of blood T cell repertoires in COVID-19. Assay: immunoSEQ multiplex PCR; the TCRdb copy retains only in-frame clones and omits some. The sample records hundreds of thousands of clones, approximately 88% being singletons. Sequencing was performed on peripheral blood. All receptors come from a woman in her 30s with COVID-19, enrolled during active disease.

The chain links TRBV11-2 to TRBJ2-1; D may be TRBD1 (6 bases). Trimming shortened V by 3 bases and J by 5 bases, and 20 bases separated the two germline ends. This CDR3 has 17 amino acids. The germline V gene encodes CDR1 SGHAT and CDR2 FQNNGV. CDR3 residues: CASSFGGGRGFNNEQFF. The CDR3 nucleotides read TGTGCCAGCAGCTTTGGGGGCGGTAGGGGGTTTAACAATGAGCAGTTCTTC.

The chain carries TRBV5-1 and TRBJ1-4; no clear D gene. V lost 5 bases and J 4 bases, leaving 12 bases between the germline ends. This CDR3 has 14 residues. CDR1 and CDR2 (germline): SGHRS, YFSETQ. CDR3 in amino acids: CASRRHFNNEKLFF. As DNA, the CDR3 is TGCGCCAGCAGAAGACATTTCAATAATGAAAAACTGTTTTTT.

This rearrangement joins TRBV5-5 to TRBJ2-5, with 7 bases matching TRBD2. With 0 bases clipped from V and 0 bases from J, the junction kept 5 bases outside the gene matches. In germline, CDR1 is SGHKS, CDR2 YYEKEE (reference sequence). The CDR3 loop spans 16 amino acids. The DNA for the CDR3 is TGTGCCAGCAGCTTGGACGCGGGGGACCACCAAGAGACCCAGTACTTC. Encoded protein: CASSLDAGDHQETQYF.

The chain joins TRBV5-6 to TRBJ1-1, with 9 nucleotides matching TRBD1. Germline V gene lookup returns CDR1 SGHDT and CDR2 YYEEEE. J lost 0 bases, V lost 4 bases, and 4 bases had no gene match. There are 15 residues in the CDR3. The CDR3: CASSETGGLNTEAFF. For the CDR3, the DNA is TGTGCCAGCAGCGAGACAGGGGGTCTGAACACTGAAGCTTTCTTT.

The chain employs TRBV4-3 and TRBJ1-2; 7 bases match TRBD1. The CDR3 is made up of 13 amino acids. J lost 7 bases, V lost 3 bases, and 5 bases had no gene match. From germline, CDR1 is LGHNA and CDR2 YSLEER. CDR3 loop: CASSQDRQGGYTF. The CDR3 bases are TGCGCCAGCAGCCAGGATAGACAGGGTGGCTACACCTTC.

This chain links TRBV11-3 with TRBJ2-6; TRBD2 matches at 14 bases. From germline, CDR1 is SGHNT and CDR2 YENEEA. The CDR3 is made up of 19 amino acids. With V trimmed by 5 bases and J by 4 bases, 10 bases remained unmatched. CDR3 region: CASSPRGLAGGQGANVLTF. CDR3 nucleotides: TGTGCCAGCAGCCCGAGAGGACTAGCGGGAGGTCAAGGGGCCAACGTCCTGACTTTC.

The chain employs TRBV29-1 and TRBJ2-5; TRBD2 might be the D (5 bases). V lost 6 bases, J lost 2 bases, and 10 bases lay in between. Germline lookup yields CDR1 SQVTM and CDR2 ANQGSEA. This CDR3 is 12 amino acids long. The CDR3, as DNA: TGCAGCGTGGGGAGACTACAAGAGACCCAGTACTTC. Encoded protein: CSVGRLQETQYF. Looking up the rest from reference TRBV29-1 and TRBJ2-5 gives the full variable domain: SAVISQKPSRDICQRGTSLTIQCQVDSQVTMMFWYRQQPGQSLTLIATANQGSEATYESGFVIDKFPISRPNLTFSTLTVSNMSPEDSSIYLCSVGRLQETQYFGPGTRLLVL.

The V and J genes are TRBV7-2 and TRBJ1-4, with a possible D match to TRBD1 (6 bases). Germline CDR1 is SGHTA and CDR2 is FQGNSA. This CDR3 comprises 15 residues. The V end lost 8 bases, the J end lost 7 bases, and 20 bases lay between the germline ends. CDR3: CASGGPGGLGEKLFF. The CDR3 DNA follows: TGTGCCAGCGGGGGTCCGGGGGGCCTTGGTGAAAAACTGTTTTTT.

The genes are TRBV5-1 and TRBJ2-2; TRBD2 agrees at 8 bases. V lost 4 bases, J lost 5 bases, and 7 bases stayed unmatched. This CDR3 is 15 amino acids long. In germline, CDR1 is SGHRS, CDR2 YFSETQ. The CDR3 loop is CASSATSGATGELFF. In DNA, the CDR3 is TGCGCCAGCAGCGCTACTAGCGGAGCAACCGGGGAGCTGTTTTTT.

The chain carries TRBV7-9 and TRBJ1-2, with 7 bases that match TRBD1. The V and J ends lost 5 bases and 8 bases, in that order; junction bases with no gene match: 11. Germline CDR1 and CDR2: SEHNR and FQNEAQ (reference sequence). There are 14 residues in the CDR3. The CDR3 nucleotides are TGTGCCAGCAGCCACCGGGACAGAACGGCAGGCTACACCTTC. Protein product: CASSHRDRTAGYTF.

The rearrangement uses TRBV28 and TRBJ1-2, with D tentatively TRBD1 (5 bases). Per the germline V gene, CDR1 is MDHEN and CDR2 is SYDVKM. The CDR3 is 14 amino acids. Trimming left V 8 bases short and J 2 bases short, with 15 bases between. As DNA, the CDR3 is TGTGCCAGCGGTGCCGAGGGGAGGAACTATGGCTACACCTTC. Translating gives CASGAEGRNYGYTF.

V is TRBV18 and J is TRBJ1-2; TRBD1 agrees at 8 bases. J was trimmed by 3 bases and V by 1 base; bases with no gene match: 1. The germline V gene encodes CDR1 KGHSH and CDR2 LQKENI. This CDR3 contains 14 residues. The CDR3 is CASSPQTGDYGYTF. As DNA, the CDR3 is TGTGCCAGCTCACCACAGACAGGGGACTATGGCTACACCTTC.

This chain joins TRBV6-2 or TRBV6-3 and TRBJ2-5, with D maybe TRBD2 (6 bases). Trimming cost V 2 bases and J 5 bases, with 12 bases left between them. The CDR3 length is 14 residues. Germline loops: CDR1 MNHEY, CDR2 SVGEGT. CDR3: CASSYGGAWETQYF. CDR3 DNA: TGTGCCAGCAGTTACGGAGGGGCTTGGGAGACCCAGTACTTC.

In its sample, this clone was seen once. V and J are TRBV27 and TRBJ1-6; D gene uncertain. The germline V and J ends were trimmed by 5 bases and 4 bases, with 15 bases remaining between them. The CDR3 loop spans 16 amino acids. Germline CDR1 MNHEY, CDR2 SMNVEV (reference sequence). CDR3 bases: TGTGCCAGCAGTCCTCCACCGGGTGGATATAATTCACCCCTCCACTTT. This translates into CASSPPPGGYNSPLHF.

This sequence joins TRBV11-3 and TRBJ2-1; 7 bases line up with TRBD1. V trimming: 1 base; J trimming: 12 bases; junction bases outside the gene matches: 0. This CDR3 comprises 11 residues. Per germline, CDR1 SGHNT and CDR2 YENEEA. The CDR3 reads CASSLGDRQFF. CDR3 DNA: TGTGCCAGCAGCTTAGGGGACAGGCAGTTCTTC.

V is TRBV29-1 and J is TRBJ1-2; D not certain. V shed 2 bases and J shed 6 bases, with 7 bases lying between them. Germline V gene sequence: CDR1 SQVTM, CDR2 ANQGSEA. The CDR3 is 11 amino acids. CDR3 nucleotide sequence: TGCAGCGTTGAATTGAGGGATGGCTACACCTTC. Translated, it gives CSVELRDGYTF. Full variable domain (missing parts from reference TRBV29-1 and TRBJ1-2): SAVISQKPSRDICQRGTSLTIQCQVDSQVTMMFWYRQQPGQSLTLIATANQGSEATYESGFVIDKFPISRPNLTFSTLTVSNMSPEDSSIYLCSVELRDGYTFGSGTRLTVV.

CDR3 sequence (DNA): TGCAGTGCTAGTGACAGTTCCTCTGGAAACACCATATATTTT. Protein product: CSASDSSSGNTIYF. This chain connects TRBV20-1 to TRBJ1-3, with a weak D call TRBD1 (5 bases). This CDR3 comprises 14 residues. Germline V CDR1 and CDR2: DFQATT, SNEGSKA (reference sequence). V shed 3 bases and J shed 0 bases, with 9 bases lying between them.

The chain couples TRBV18 to TRBJ2-5; D is uncertain. Germline assignment: CDR1 KGHSH and CDR2 LQKENI. There are 14 residues in the CDR3. Trimming shortened V by 2 bases and J by 1 base, and 8 bases separated the two germline ends. CDR3 protein: CASSPARTQETQYF. The CDR3 nucleotides are TGTGCCAGCTCACCAGCCAGAACCCAAGAGACCCAGTACTTC.

In its sample, this clone was seen a few times. The rearrangement joins TRBV19 to TRBJ2-7, with unresolved D. V was clipped by 3 bases and J by 3 bases, with 9 bases between them. Looked up from germline, CDR1 is LNHDA and CDR2 is SQIVND (reference sequence). This CDR3 is built from 13 residues. CDR3 DNA sequence: TGTGCCAGTAGTATGGGCCTCCACTACGAGCAGTACTTC. It specifies CASSMGLHYEQYF.

Only one count was recorded for this clone. The gene calls are TRBV6-5 and TRBJ1-2; D uncertain. CDR3 length: 12 residues. Trimming cost V 7 bases and J 8 bases, with 14 bases left between them. Germline CDR1 is MNHEY and CDR2 is SVGAGI. The CDR3 reads CASMLPTGGYTF. The CDR3, as DNA: TGTGCCAGCATGTTACCCACGGGAGGCTACACCTTC.

J is TRBJ1-5 and V is TRBV28; possibly TRBD1 for D (5 bases). From germline, CDR1 is MDHEN and CDR2 SYDVKM. CDR3 length: 18 residues. The ends were cut back, 5 bases at V and 0 bases at J, with 20 bases in the middle. Here the CDR3 reads CASSNVLRGSYSNQPQHF. The CDR3 DNA follows: TGTGCCAGCAGTAATGTCCTTCGGGGGTCATATAGCAATCAGCCCCAGCATTTT.

The chain is built from TRBV4-3 and TRBJ2-3, with D possibly TRBD2 on 6 matching bases. The CDR3 length is 17 residues. V lost 3 bases and J lost 6, with 22 bases in between. From germline, CDR1 is LGHNA and CDR2 YSLEER. CDR3 DNA: TGCGCCAGCAGCCACACCGCGTCCAAGATGAGCGGGGATACGCAGTATTTT. Encoded protein: CASSHTASKMSGDTQYF.

V is TRBV29-1 and J is TRBJ1-5, with no clear D. This CDR3 is 12 amino acids long. Trimming took off 3 bases at V and 11 bases at J, with 14 bases between the two ends. From germline, CDR1 is SQVTM and CDR2 ANQGSEA. The DNA for the CDR3 is TGCAGCGTTGACAGATCCACCGCGGCCCAGCATTTT. Residues: CSVDRSTAAQHF. The variable domain in full, with the rest retrieved from reference TRBV29-1 and TRBJ1-5, is SAVISQKPSRDICQRGTSLTIQCQVDSQVTMMFWYRQQPGQSLTLIATANQGSEATYESGFVIDKFPISRPNLTFSTLTVSNMSPEDSSIYLCSVDRSTAAQHFGDGTRLSIL.

The chain couples TRBV20-1 to TRBJ1-2; D not resolved. The CDR3 loop spans 11 amino acids. V was pared by 0 bases and J by 7 bases, with 6 bases between. Per the germline V gene, CDR1 is DFQATT and CDR2 is SNEGSKA (reference sequence). CDR3 sequence: CSARDRSGYTF. The DNA of the CDR3 is TGCAGTGCTAGAGATCGCAGTGGCTACACCTTC.

The chain carries TRBV5-4 and TRBJ1-1; D is possibly TRBD1 (6 bases). This CDR3 spans 14 amino acids. V dropped 3 bases and J dropped 1 base, with 10 bases sitting between them. Germline lookup yields CDR1 SGHNT and CDR2 YYREEE (reference sequence). DNA for the CDR3: TGTGCCAGCAGCTCGGGACACACGAACACTGAAGCTTTCTTT. It is translated as CASSSGHTNTEAFF.